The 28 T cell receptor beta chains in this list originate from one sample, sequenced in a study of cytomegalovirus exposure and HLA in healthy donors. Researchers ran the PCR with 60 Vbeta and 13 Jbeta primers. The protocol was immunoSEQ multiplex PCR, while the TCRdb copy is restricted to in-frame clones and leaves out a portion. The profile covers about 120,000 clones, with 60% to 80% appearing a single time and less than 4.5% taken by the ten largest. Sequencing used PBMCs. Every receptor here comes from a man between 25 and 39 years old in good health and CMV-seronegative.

CDR3 in amino acids: CASSLDGTPNTEAFF. CDR3 coding DNA: TGTGCCAGCAGTTTGGACGGGACACCGAACACTGAAGCTTTCTTT. The rearrangement uses TRBV6-5 and TRBJ1-1; a possible D gene is TRBD1 (6 bases). Germline V gives CDR1 MNHEY, CDR2 SVGAGI. Trimming cost V 4 bases and J 1 base, with 13 bases left between them. CDR3 length: 15 amino acids.

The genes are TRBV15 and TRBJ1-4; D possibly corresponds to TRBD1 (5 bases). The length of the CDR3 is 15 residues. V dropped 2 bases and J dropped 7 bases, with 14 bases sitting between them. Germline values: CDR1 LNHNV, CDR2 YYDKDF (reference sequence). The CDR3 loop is CATSRSPGVSEKLFF. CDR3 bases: TGTGCCACCAGCAGATCCCCGGGGGTTAGTGAAAAACTGTTTTTT.

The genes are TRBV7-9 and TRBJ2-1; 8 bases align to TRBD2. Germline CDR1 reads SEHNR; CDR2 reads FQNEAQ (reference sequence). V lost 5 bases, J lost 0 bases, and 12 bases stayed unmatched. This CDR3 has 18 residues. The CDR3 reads CASSLPRGVSSSYNEQFF. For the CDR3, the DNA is TGTGCCAGCAGCCTTCCGCGGGGGGTATCGAGCTCCTACAATGAGCAGTTCTTC. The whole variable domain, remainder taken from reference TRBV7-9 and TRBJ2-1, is DTGVSQNPRHKITKRGQNVTFRCDPISEHNRLYWYRQTLGQGPEFLTYFQNEAQLEKSRLLSDRFSAERPKGSFSTLEIQRTEQGDSAMYLCASSLPRGVSSSYNEQFFGPGTRLTVL.

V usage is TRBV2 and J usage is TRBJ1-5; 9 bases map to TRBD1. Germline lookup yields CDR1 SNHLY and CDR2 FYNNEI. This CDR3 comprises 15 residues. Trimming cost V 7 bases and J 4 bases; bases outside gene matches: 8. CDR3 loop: CASTEGQGPNQPQHF. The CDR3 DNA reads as TGTGCCAGCACCGAGGGACAGGGCCCTAATCAGCCCCAGCATTTT.

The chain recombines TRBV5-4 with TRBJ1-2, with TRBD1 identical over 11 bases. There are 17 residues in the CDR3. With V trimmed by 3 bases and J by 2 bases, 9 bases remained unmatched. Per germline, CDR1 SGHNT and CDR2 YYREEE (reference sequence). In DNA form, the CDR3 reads TGTGCCAGCAGCTCGGGGACAGGGGGGGAAGACAACTATGGCTACACCTTC. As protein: CASSSGTGGEDNYGYTF.

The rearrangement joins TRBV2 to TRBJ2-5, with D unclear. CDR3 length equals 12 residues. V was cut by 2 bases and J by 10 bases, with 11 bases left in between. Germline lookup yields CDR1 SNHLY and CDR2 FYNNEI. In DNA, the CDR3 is TGTGCCAGCAGTGAACTTGGTAGTCTCCAGTACTTC. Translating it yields CASSELGSLQYF. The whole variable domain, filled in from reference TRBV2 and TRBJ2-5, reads EPEVTQTPSHQVTQMGQEVILRCVPISNHLYFYWYRQILGQKVEFLVSFYNNEISEKSEIFDDQFSVERPDGSNFTLKIRSTKLEDSAMYFCASSELGSLQYFGPGTRLLVL.

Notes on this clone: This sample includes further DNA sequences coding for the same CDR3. CDR3 protein: CASRLVADTQYF. CDR3 bases: TGTGCCAGCAGACTAGTTGCAGATACGCAGTATTTT. This chain uses TRBV2 with TRBJ2-3; possibly TRBD2 for D (5 bases). There are 12 residues in the CDR3. Trimming removed 6 bases from V and 4 bases from J, with 8 bases in between. CDR1 is SNHLY, CDR2 FYNNEI, per germline.

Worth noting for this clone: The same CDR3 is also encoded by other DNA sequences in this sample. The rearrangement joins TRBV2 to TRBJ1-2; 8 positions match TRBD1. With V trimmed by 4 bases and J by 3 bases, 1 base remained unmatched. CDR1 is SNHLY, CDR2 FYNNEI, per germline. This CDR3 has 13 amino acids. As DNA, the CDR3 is TGTGCCAGCAGTGGCAGGGGGCACTATGGCTACACCTTC. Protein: CASSGRGHYGYTF.

The CDR3: CASSLIQGKQETQYF. In DNA form, the CDR3 reads TGTGCCAGCAGCTTAATCCAGGGGAAACAAGAGACCCAGTACTTC. The chain recombines TRBV7-9 with TRBJ2-5, with D possibly TRBD1 on 6 matching bases. Germline CDR1 and CDR2: SEHNR and FQNEAQ (reference sequence). V lost 2 bases and J lost 2, with 12 bases in between. The length of the CDR3 is 15 residues.

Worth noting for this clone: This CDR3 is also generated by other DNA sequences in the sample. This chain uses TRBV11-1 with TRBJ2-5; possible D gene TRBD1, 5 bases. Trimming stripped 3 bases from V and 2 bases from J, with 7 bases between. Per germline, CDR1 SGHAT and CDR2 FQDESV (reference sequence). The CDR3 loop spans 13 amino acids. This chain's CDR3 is CASSLNRQETQYF. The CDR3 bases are TGTGCCAGCAGCTTGAACAGGCAAGAGACCCAGTACTTC.

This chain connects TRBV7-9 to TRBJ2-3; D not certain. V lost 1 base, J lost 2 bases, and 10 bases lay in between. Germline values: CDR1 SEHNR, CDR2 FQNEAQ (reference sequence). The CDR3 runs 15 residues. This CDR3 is CASSLDVSPTDTQYF. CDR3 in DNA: TGTGCCAGCAGCTTAGATGTATCCCCCACAGATACGCAGTATTTT. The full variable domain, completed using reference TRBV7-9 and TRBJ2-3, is DTGVSQNPRHKITKRGQNVTFRCDPISEHNRLYWYRQTLGQGPEFLTYFQNEAQLEKSRLLSDRFSAERPKGSFSTLEIQRTEQGDSAMYLCASSLDVSPTDTQYFGPGTRLTVL.

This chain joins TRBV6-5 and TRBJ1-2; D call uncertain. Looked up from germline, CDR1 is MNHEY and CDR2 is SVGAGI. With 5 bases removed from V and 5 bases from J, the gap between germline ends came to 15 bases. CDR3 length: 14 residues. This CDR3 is CASSRFGRGYGYTF. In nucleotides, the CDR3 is TGTGCCAGCAGTAGGTTTGGGCGGGGATATGGCTACACCTTC.

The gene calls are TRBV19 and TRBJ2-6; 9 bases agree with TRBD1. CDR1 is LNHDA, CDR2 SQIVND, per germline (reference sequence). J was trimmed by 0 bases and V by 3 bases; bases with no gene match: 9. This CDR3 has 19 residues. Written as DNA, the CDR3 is TGTGCCAGTAGTATCATTTCCGGGACAGGGTTCTCTGGGGCCAACGTCCTGACTTTC. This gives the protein CASSIISGTGFSGANVLTF.

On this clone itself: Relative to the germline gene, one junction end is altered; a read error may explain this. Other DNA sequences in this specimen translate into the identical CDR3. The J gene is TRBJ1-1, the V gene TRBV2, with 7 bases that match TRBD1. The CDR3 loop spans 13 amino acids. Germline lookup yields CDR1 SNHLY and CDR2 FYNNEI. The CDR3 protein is CASSKGAETEAFF. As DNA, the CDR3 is TGTGCCAGCAGTAAGGGGGCCGAAACTGAGGCTTTCTTT.

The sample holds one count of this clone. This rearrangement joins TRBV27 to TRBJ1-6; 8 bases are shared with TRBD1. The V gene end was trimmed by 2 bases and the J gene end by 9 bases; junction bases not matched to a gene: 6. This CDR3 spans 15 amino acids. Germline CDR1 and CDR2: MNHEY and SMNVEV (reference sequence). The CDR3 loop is CASSLAGQGASPLHF. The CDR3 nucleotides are TGTGCCAGCAGTTTAGCTGGACAGGGAGCTTCACCCCTCCACTTT.

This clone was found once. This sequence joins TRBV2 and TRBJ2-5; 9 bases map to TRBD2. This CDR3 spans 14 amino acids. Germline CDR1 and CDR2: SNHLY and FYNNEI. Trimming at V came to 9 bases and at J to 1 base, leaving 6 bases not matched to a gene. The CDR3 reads CASRTSATQETQYF. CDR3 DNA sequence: TGTGCCAGTAGGACTAGCGCGACCCAAGAGACCCAGTACTTC.

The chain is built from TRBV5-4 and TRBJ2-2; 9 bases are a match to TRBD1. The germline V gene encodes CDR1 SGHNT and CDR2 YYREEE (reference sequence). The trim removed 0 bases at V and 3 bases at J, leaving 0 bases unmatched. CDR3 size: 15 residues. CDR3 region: CASSLGTGDTGELFF. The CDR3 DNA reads TGTGCCAGCAGCTTGGGGACAGGGGACACCGGGGAGCTGTTTTTT.

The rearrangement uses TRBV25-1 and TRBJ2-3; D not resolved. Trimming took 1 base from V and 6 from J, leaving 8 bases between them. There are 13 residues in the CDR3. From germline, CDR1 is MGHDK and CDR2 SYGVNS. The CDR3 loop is CASSESNLDTQYF. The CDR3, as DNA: TGTGCCAGCAGTGAATCTAACTTGGATACGCAGTATTTT.

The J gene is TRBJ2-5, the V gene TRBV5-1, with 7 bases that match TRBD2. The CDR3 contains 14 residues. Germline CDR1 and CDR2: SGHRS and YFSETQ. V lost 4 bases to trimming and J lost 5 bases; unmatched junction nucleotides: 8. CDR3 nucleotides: TGCGCCAGCAGCCGAACTAGCGCTTCGGAGACCCAGTACTTC. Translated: CASSRTSASETQYF.

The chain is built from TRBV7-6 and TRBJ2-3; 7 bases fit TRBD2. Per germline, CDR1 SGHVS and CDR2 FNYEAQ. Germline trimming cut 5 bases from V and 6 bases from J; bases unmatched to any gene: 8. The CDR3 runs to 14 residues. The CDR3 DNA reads TGTGCCAGCAGCCGACGCGGGGGAGGGGATACGCAGTATTTT. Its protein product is CASSRRGGGDTQYF.

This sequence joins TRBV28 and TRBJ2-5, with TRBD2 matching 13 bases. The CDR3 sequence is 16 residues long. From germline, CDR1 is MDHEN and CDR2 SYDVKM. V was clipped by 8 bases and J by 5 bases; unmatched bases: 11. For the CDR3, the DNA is TGTGCCAGCGGCACTAGCGGGGGGGCTCTTTGGGAGACCCAGTACTTC. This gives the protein CASGTSGGALWETQYF.

CDR3 nucleotide sequence: TGTGCCAGTAGTGTGGTGACAGTTTTCTACGAAAAACTGTTTTTT. It translates to CASSVVTVFYEKLFF. The rearrangement uses TRBV19 and TRBJ1-4; TRBD1 is a possible D gene (5 bases). Germline CDR1 reads LNHDA; CDR2 reads SQIVND (reference sequence). The V and J ends lost 5 bases and 8 bases respectively, with 18 bases between them. The CDR3 has 15 residues.

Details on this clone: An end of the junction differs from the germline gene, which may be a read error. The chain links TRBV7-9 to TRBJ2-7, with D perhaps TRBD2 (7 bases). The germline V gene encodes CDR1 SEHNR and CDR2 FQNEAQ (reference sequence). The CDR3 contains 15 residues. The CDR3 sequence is CSSSLGGGPPGGQYF. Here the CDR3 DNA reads TGTTCCAGCAGCTTAGGGGGGGGCCCCCCAGGTGGGCAGTACTTC.

CDR3 sequence reads: CASSPLGGSGNTIYF. As DNA, the CDR3 is TGTGCCAGCAGTCCATTGGGGGGAAGTGGAAACACCATATATTTT. The chain recombines TRBV2 with TRBJ1-3; weak D call: TRBD1 (5 bases). CDR3 length equals 15 residues. V dropped 5 bases and J dropped 3 bases, with 14 bases sitting between them. Germline CDR1 reads SNHLY; CDR2 reads FYNNEI.

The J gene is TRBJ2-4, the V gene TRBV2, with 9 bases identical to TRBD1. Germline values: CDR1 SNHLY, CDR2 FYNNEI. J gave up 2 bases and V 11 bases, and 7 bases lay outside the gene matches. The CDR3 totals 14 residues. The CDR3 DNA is TGTGCCGGTGGGGGACAGGGACCCAAAAACATTCAGTACTTC. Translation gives CAGGGQGPKNIQYF. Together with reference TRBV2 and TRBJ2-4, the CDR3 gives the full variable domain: EPEVTQTPSHQVTQMGQEVILRCVPISNHLYFYWYRQILGQKVEFLVSFYNNEISEKSEIFDDQFSVERPDGSNFTLKIRSTKLEDSAMYFCAGGGQGPKNIQYFGAGTRLSVL.

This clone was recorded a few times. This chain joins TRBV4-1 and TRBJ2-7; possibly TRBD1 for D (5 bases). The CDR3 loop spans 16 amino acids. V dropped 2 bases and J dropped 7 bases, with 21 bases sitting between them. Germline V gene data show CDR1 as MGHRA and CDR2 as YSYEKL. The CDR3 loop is CASSQKGDSWELEQYF. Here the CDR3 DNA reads TGCGCCAGCAGCCAAAAAGGAGACAGTTGGGAATTGGAGCAGTACTTC.

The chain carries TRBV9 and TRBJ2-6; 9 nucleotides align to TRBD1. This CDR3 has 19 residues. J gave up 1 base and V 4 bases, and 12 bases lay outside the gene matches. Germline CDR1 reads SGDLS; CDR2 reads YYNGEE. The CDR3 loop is CASSKRTGVAYSGANVLTF. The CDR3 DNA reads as TGTGCCAGCAGCAAGAGGACAGGGGTCGCTTATTCTGGGGCCAACGTCCTGACTTTC.

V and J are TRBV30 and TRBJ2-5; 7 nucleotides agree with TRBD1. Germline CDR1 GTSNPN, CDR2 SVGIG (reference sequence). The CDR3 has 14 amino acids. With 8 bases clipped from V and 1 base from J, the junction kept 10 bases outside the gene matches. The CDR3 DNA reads TGTGCCAGCCTACAGGGGATTGTCCAAGAGACCCAGTACTTC. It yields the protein CASLQGIVQETQYF.